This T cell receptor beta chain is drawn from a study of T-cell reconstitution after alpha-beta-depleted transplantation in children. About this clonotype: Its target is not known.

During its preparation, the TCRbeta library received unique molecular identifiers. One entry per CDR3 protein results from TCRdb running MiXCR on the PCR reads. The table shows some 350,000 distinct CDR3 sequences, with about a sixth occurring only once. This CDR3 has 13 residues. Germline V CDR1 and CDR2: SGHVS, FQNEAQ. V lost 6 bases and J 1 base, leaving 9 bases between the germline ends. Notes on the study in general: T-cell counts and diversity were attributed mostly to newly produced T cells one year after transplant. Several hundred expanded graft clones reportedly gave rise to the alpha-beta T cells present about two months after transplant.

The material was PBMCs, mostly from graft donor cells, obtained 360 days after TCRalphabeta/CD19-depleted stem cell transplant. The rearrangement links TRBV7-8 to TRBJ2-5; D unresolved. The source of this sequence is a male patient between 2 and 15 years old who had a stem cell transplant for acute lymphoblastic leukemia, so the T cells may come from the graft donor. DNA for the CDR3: TGTGCCAGCAGAGCGTCCCTCCAAGAGACCCAGTACTTC. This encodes CASRASLQETQYF.